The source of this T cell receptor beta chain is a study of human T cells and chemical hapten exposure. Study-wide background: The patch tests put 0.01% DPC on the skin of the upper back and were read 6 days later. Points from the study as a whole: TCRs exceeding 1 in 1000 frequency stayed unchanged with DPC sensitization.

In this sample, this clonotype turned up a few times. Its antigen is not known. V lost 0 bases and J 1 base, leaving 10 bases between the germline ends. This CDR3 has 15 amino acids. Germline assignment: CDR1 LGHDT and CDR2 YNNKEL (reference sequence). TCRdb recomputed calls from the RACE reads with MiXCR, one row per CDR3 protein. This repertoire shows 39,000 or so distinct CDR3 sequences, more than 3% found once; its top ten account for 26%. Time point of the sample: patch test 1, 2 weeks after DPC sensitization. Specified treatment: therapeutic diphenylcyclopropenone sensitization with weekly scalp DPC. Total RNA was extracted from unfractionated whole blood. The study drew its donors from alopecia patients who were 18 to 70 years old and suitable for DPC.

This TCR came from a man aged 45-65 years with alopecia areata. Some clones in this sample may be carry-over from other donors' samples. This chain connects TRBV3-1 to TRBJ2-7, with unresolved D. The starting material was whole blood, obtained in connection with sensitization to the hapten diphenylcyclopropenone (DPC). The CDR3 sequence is CASSQDFGGSYEQYF. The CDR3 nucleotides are TGTGCCAGCAGCCAAGATTTCGGCGGATCCTACGAGCAGTACTTC.